The text below deals with one T cell receptor (beta chain). Antigen: not known. The data were obtained in a study of T cell responses to AZD1222 COVID-19 vaccine. General study points: White British people made up most donors, females outnumbered males, and clonal diversity was possibly underestimated. Reports say nearly half of spike-specific TCRs go after unmutated variant regions. Repertoires in all cases were sampled only once the peak T cell response had passed. Spike-specific TCRs gained breadth and depth after people received two AZD1222 doses.

Clones were read by immunoSEQ multiplex PCR, and TCRdb kept only the in-frame ones, dropping some. The sample carries 160,000 or so clones, about nine tenths recorded once. The specimen was peripheral blood, collected after recovery from COVID-19. This sequence originates from an adult who had recovered from COVID-19.

CDR3 nucleotides: TGTGCCAGTAGTCAGCGGGGGGACGGGAGCGAGCAGTACTTC. It is translated as CASSQRGDGSEQYF. This sequence joins TRBV19 and TRBJ2-7, with 9 nucleotides matching TRBD2. Germline V gene lookup returns CDR1 LNHDA and CDR2 SQIVND (reference sequence). This CDR3 comprises 14 residues. With 5 bases clipped from V and 6 bases from J, the junction kept 8 bases outside the gene matches.